What follows describes a single T cell receptor (beta chain). The data stem from a study of hypomethylating agent response in myelodysplastic syndrome. Trimming took 4 bases from V and 10 from J, leaving 14 bases between them. Per germline, CDR1 MDHEN and CDR2 SYDVKM. This CDR3 region has 13 residues. Generated by immunoSEQ multiplex PCR, the TCRdb table keeps only in-frame clones and is missing some. The sample records under 4,000 clones, roughly four fifths being singletons. The analysis used unsorted bulk bone marrow, not T-cell subsets. Sample: bone marrow, taken before or after starting hypomethylating agent treatment for myelodysplastic syndrome (not recorded which). This sequence was found in a human donor with myelodysplastic syndrome. The rearrangement links TRBV28 to TRBJ2-1; perhaps D is TRBD1 or TRBD2 (5 bases each). CDR3 amino acids: CASSWGTSGEQFF. In DNA, the CDR3 is TGTGCCAGCAGTTGGGGGACCTCTGGAGAGCAGTTCTTC.